The clone carrying this TCR beta chain was counted only a few times. Original processing methods: For nucleated cells, counts were estimated from reference gene primer amplification. Here immunoSEQ multiplex PCR was the method, and the copy in TCRdb shows in-frame clones only, minus some. That table supplies the V and J calls and clone size; D and trimming were determined from the DNA. The sample includes about 40,000 clones, over 75% seen only once; the top ten take approximately 8.1%. This sample is drawn from a study of blood T cell repertoires in COVID-19. Study-level background: The cDNA or gDNA used as material had been derived from T cells, B-cell-depleted T cells, or PBMCs.

V lost 3 bases, J lost 6 bases, and 9 bases lay in between. The V gene's germline CDR1 is SEHNR and CDR2 FQNEAQ (reference sequence). This CDR3 is built from 12 residues. This receptor was obtained from a woman between 65 and 79 years old with acute or convalescent COVID-19. The chain carries TRBV7-9 and TRBJ2-7; a weak D match, TRBD1 (5 bases). Sequenced material: peripheral blood. The CDR3 here is CASSLSGIEQYV. The CDR3 coding sequence is TGTGCCAGCAGCTTGTCAGGGATCGAGCAGTACGTC.